These 9 T cell receptor beta chains came from one sample sequenced in a study of early stage breast cancer tumors. Some clones are missing from TCRdb's copy, which holds only in-frame ones; the method was immunoSEQ multiplex PCR. Of more than 60,000 clones listed, approximately 79% are singletons. Specimen: blood. These TCRs come from a person aged 55 to 75 with breast cancer.

The chain couples TRBV6-5 to TRBJ2-7; TRBD1 agrees at 10 bases. The V gene's germline CDR1 is MNHEY and CDR2 SVGAGI. Unmatched junction bases numbered 7, after V lost 6 bases and J lost 5 bases. The CDR3 has 14 amino acids. The CDR3 reads CASSQGQGLHEQYF. The CDR3 bases are TGTGCCAGCAGCCAGGGACAGGGGTTGCACGAGCAGTACTTC.

The rearrangement joins TRBV9 to TRBJ1-5; a possible D gene is TRBD1 (6 bases). The length of the CDR3 is 16 residues. Germline CDR1 reads SGDLS; CDR2 reads YYNGEE. The V gene lost 0 bases and the J gene lost 4 bases, with 14 bases spanning the gap. The CDR3 sequence is CASSVDPWGANQPQHF. DNA for the CDR3: TGTGCCAGCAGCGTAGACCCCTGGGGGGCAAATCAGCCCCAGCATTTT. The full variable domain, its missing parts supplied by reference TRBV9 and TRBJ1-5, is DSGVTQTPKHLITATGQRVTLRCSPRSGDLSVYWYQQSLDQGLQFLIQYYNGEERAKGNILERFSAQQFPDLHSELNLSSLELGDSALYFCASSVDPWGANQPQHFGDGTRLSIL.

The chain has TRBV9 and TRBJ2-3, with TRBD2 matching 10 bases. The CDR3 is made up of 20 amino acids. CDR1 is SGDLS and CDR2 is YYNGEE in the germline V gene. J gave up 0 bases and V 0 bases, and 13 bases lay outside the gene matches. CDR3 amino acids: CASSVEFGLAEITSTDTQYF. As DNA, the CDR3 is TGTGCCAGCAGCGTAGAGTTCGGACTAGCGGAAATCACTAGCACAGATACGCAGTATTTT.

A note on this clone: This same CDR3 is encoded by further DNA sequences in the sample. The gene calls are TRBV4-1 and TRBJ1-1; D is uncertain. Looked up from germline, CDR1 is MGHRA and CDR2 is YSYEKL. V was trimmed by 1 base and J by 2 bases, leaving 5 bases between them. CDR3 length: 13 amino acids. In DNA, the CDR3 is TGCGCCAGCAGCCAAGGAACTAACACTGAAGCTTTCTTT. Translating gives CASSQGTNTEAFF.

Only a few counts were recorded for this clone. V and J are TRBV9 and TRBJ2-2, with D unresolved. Germline loops: CDR1 SGDLS, CDR2 YYNGEE. With 0 bases removed from V and 8 bases from J, the gap between germline ends came to 8 bases. This CDR3 spans 13 amino acids. The CDR3 bases are TGTGCCAGCAGCGTAGATTCGGATGGGGAGCTGTTTTTT. Protein sequence: CASSVDSDGELFF.

DNA of the CDR3: TGCGCCAGCAGCGTCCAGGGTATCGGCACTGAAGCTTTCTTT. The encoded protein is CASSVQGIGTEAFF. The V call is TRBV5-1, the J call TRBJ1-1, with D possibly matching TRBD1 (5 bases). The V gene lost 4 bases and the J gene lost 4 bases, with 14 bases spanning the gap. From germline, CDR1 is SGHRS and CDR2 YFSETQ. The CDR3 is made up of 14 amino acids.

This chain joins TRBV2 and TRBJ1-5; D is possibly TRBD1 (5 bases). Trimming took off 8 bases at V and 0 bases at J, with 8 bases between the two ends. The CDR3 totals 13 residues. Germline loops: CDR1 SNHLY, CDR2 FYNNEI. CDR3 amino acids: CASGGDSNQPQHF. CDR3 in DNA: TGTGCCAGCGGGGGGGATAGCAATCAGCCCCAGCATTTT.

The chain carries TRBV18 and TRBJ2-5; no clear D gene. The CDR3 is 15 residues long. Trimming took off 0 bases at V and 1 base at J, with 9 bases between the two ends. The germline CDR1 and CDR2 sequences are KGHSH and LQKENI. CDR3 bases: TGTGCCAGCTCACCACCTAGCCGCTCCCAAGAGACCCAGTACTTC. Residues: CASSPPSRSQETQYF.

The V and J genes are TRBV28 and TRBJ2-7; D may be TRBD1 or TRBD2 (5 bases each). This CDR3 has 15 residues. Germline CDR1 MDHEN, CDR2 SYDVKM. The V end was cut by 3 bases, the J end by 1 base, with 13 bases between. CDR3 sequence: CASSFAGTQSYEQYF. In nucleotides, the CDR3 is TGTGCCAGCAGTTTCGCCGGGACGCAATCCTACGAGCAGTACTTC.